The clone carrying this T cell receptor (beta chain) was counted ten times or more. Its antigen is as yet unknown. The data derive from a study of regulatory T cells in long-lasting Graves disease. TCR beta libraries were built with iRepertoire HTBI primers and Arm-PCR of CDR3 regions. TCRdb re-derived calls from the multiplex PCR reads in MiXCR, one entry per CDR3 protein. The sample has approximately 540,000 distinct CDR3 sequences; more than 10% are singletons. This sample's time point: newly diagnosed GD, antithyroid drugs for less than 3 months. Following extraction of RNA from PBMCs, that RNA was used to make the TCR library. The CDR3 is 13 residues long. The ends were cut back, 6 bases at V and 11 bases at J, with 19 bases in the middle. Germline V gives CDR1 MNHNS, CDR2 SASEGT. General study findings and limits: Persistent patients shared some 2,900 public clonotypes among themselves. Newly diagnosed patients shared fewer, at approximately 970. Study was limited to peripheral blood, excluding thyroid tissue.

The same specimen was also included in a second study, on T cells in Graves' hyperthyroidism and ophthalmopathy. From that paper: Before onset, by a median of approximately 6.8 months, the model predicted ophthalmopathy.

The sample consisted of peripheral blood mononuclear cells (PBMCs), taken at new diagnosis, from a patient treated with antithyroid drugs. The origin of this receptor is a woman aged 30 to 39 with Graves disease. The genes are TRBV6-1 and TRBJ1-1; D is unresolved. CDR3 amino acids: CASSNVGPAAAFF. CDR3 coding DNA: TGTGCCAGCAGCAACGTCGGACCCGCGGCGGCTTTCTTT.